The rows below give T cell receptor beta chains drawn from one sample of a study of T cells in Graves' hyperthyroidism and ophthalmopathy. TCRdb analysed the multiplex PCR reads with MiXCR anew, one entry per CDR3 protein. The data contain 300,000 to 450,000 distinct CDR3 sequences, around 13% of them singletons. Sequencing was performed on blood. Receptors originate from a woman in her 30s with Graves' ophthalmopathy. Both conserved end residues are part of each CDR3. A D gene is named only where the DNA matches it firmly. A row's size may be missing; if present it is once, few, many or a size class.

j_call: TRBJ2-4
d_call: .
clone_size: many
v_call: TRBV7-2
cdr3_nt: TGTGCCAGCAGCTTAGAGCTCCAGGGGATAAAAAACATTCAGTACTTC
cdr3_aa: CASSLELQGIKNIQYF

j_call: TRBJ2-7
d_call: TRBD2
clone_size: many
v_call: TRBV2
cdr3_nt: TGTGCCAGCAGGGGCCCCGGGACTAGCGGCTACGAGCAGTACTTC
cdr3_aa: CASRGPGTSGYEQYF

j_call: TRBJ2-1
d_call: TRBD2
clone_size: .
v_call: TRBV15
cdr3_nt: TGTGCCACCAGCAGAGATCAGGATAGCGGGGGATACAATGAGCAGTTCTTC
cdr3_aa: CATSRDQDSGGYNEQFF

j_call: TRBJ2-2
d_call: TRBD1
clone_size: many
v_call: TRBV28
cdr3_nt: TGTGCCAGCAGTTTATACCAGGGGGCGAGGGCCGGGGAGCTGTTTTTT
cdr3_aa: CASSLYQGARAGELFF

j_call: TRBJ2-3
d_call: .
clone_size: few
v_call: TRBV24-1
cdr3_nt: TGTGCCACCAGTTCAAGAGCGTCCGCAGATACGCAGTATTTT
cdr3_aa: CATSSRASADTQYF

j_call: TRBJ2-3
d_call: TRBD2
clone_size: .
v_call: TRBV20-1
cdr3_nt: TGCAGTGCTAGTCGGACTAGCGGGGGGGCCAATACGCAGTATTTT
cdr3_aa: CSASRTSGGANTQYF

j_call: TRBJ2-3
d_call: .
clone_size: many
v_call: TRBV2
cdr3_nt: TGTGCCAGCGACGACACAAGAACTAGCACAGATACGCAGTATTTT
cdr3_aa: CASDDTRTSTDTQYF

j_call: TRBJ2-7
d_call: .
clone_size: many
v_call: TRBV12-3/TRBV12-4
cdr3_nt: TGTGCCAGCAGCCTCGGTCCTATGGGGCTGAGCTCCTACGAGCAGTACTTC
cdr3_aa: CASSLGPMGLSSYEQYF

j_call: TRBJ2-5
d_call: TRBD2
clone_size: many
v_call: TRBV7-8
cdr3_nt: TGTGCCAGCAGCTTAGTCCCTAGCGGGGGACATTCTGGGACCCAGTACTTC
cdr3_aa: CASSLVPSGGHSGTQYF

j_call: TRBJ1-2
d_call: TRBD1
clone_size: many
v_call: TRBV20-1
cdr3_nt: TGCAGTGCTAGAGGGGGAGACAGGGGAGATGACTATGGCTACACCTTC
cdr3_aa: CSARGGDRGDDYGYTF